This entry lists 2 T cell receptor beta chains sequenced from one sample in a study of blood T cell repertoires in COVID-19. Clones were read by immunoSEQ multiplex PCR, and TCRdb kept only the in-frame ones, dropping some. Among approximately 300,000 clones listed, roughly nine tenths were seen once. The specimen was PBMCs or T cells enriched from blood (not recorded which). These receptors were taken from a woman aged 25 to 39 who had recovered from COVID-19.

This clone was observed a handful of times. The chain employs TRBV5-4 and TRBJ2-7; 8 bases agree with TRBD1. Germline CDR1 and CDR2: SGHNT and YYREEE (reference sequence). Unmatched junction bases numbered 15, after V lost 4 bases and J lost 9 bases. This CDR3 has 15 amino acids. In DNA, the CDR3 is TGTGCCAGCAGCACGGCGACAGGGGCGGGTACGGGGCAGTACTTC. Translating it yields CASSTATGAGTGQYF.

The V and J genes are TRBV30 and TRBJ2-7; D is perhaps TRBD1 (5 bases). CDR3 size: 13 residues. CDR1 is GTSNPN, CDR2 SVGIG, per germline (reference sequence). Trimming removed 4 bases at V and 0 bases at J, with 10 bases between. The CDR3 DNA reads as TGTGCCTGGACCACGACAGTCTCCTACGAGCAGTACTTC. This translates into CAWTTTVSYEQYF.